One sample yielded the 28 T cell receptor beta chains listed below, sequenced in a study of cytomegalovirus exposure and HLA in healthy donors (dated by TCRdb to the late 2010s). Libraries came from the immunoSEQ multiplex PCR assay. For the multiplex PCR, a mixture combining 60 forward primers for TCR Vbeta segments and 13 reverse primers for TCR Jbeta segments was used. Here the immuneACCESS table is served through TCRdb, limited to in-frame sequences with V and J called. Missing clones are a known gap in these copies; in checked studies unresolved V genes cover under half, and the rest lacks a known reason. This sample is represented by roughly 150,000 clones; about 81% of them were singletons. In total, the top ten clones hold less than 1.6% of the sample. The sample consisted of PBMCs. The receptors derive from a girl between 5 and 17 years old in good health and CMV-seropositive.

The rearrangement links TRBV10-2 to TRBJ2-7; 9 bases map to TRBD2. V lost 7 bases and J lost 2; bases outside the gene matches: 6. This CDR3 contains 14 residues. Germline V gives CDR1 WSHSY, CDR2 SAAADI. In DNA form, the CDR3 reads TGCGCCAGCAAGGAGACTAGCGGCACCTACGAGCAGTACTTC. Amino acid sequence: CASKETSGTYEQYF.

The V and J genes are TRBV5-6 and TRBJ1-3; D remains unclear. Looked up from germline, CDR1 is SGHDT and CDR2 is YYEEEE. V shed 1 base and J shed 1 base, with 6 bases lying between them. This CDR3 spans 14 amino acids. Here the CDR3 DNA reads TGTGCCAGCAGCTTGCGACAATCTGGAAACACCATATATTTT. Translation gives CASSLRQSGNTIYF.

The chain uses TRBV28 and TRBJ2-5; tentatively, D is TRBD1 (6 bases). The CDR3 sequence is 18 residues long. CDR1 and CDR2 (germline): MDHEN, SYDVKM. With 2 bases removed from V and 2 bases from J, the gap between germline ends came to 21 bases. CDR3 loop: CASSLNPGQTIGQETQYF. For the CDR3, the DNA is TGTGCCAGCAGTTTAAACCCTGGACAGACTATAGGTCAAGAGACCCAGTACTTC.

This clone was counted a few times. The chain is built from TRBV29-1 and TRBJ2-1, with 10 bases that match TRBD2. The V and J ends lost 1 base and 5 bases, in that order; junction bases with no gene match: 2. The CDR3 has 14 residues. From germline, CDR1 is SQVTM and CDR2 ANQGSEA. CDR3 in DNA: TGCAGCGTTGAAGCTAGCGGGGGAAACAATGAGCAGTTCTTC. Amino acid sequence: CSVEASGGNNEQFF.

This chain joins TRBV27 and TRBJ1-2, with TRBD1 matching over 9 bases. With V trimmed by 2 bases and J by 1 base, 2 bases remained unmatched. CDR1 is MNHEY and CDR2 is SMNVEV in the germline V gene (reference sequence). CDR3 length equals 15 residues. CDR3 nucleotides: TGTGCCAGCAGTTTAGGGACAGGGTTTAACTATGGCTACACCTTC. It encodes CASSLGTGFNYGYTF.

The gene calls are TRBV5-1 and TRBJ2-2; tentative D call: TRBD1 (6 bases). From germline, CDR1 is SGHRS and CDR2 YFSETQ. The CDR3 totals 15 residues. V shed 3 bases and J shed 4 bases, with 13 bases lying between them. This CDR3 reads CASSSTGPGTGELFF. In DNA form, the CDR3 reads TGCGCCAGCAGCTCGACAGGACCGGGCACCGGGGAGCTGTTTTTT.

This clone was recorded a few times. This sequence joins TRBV6-6 and TRBJ2-1, with TRBD2 matching over 7 bases. V lost 2 bases to trimming and J lost 2 bases; unmatched junction nucleotides: 3. The CDR3 contains 15 residues. Per the germline V gene, CDR1 is MNHNY and CDR2 is SVGAGI (reference sequence). CDR3 DNA: TGTGCCAGCAGTTACCTGACTAGCACCTACAATGAGCAGTTCTTC. This codes for CASSYLTSTYNEQFF.

The gene calls are TRBV2 and TRBJ2-1; 11 bases fit TRBD1. Trimming removed 7 bases from V and 7 bases from J; junction bases left unmatched: 6. This CDR3 contains 14 residues. CDR1 and CDR2 from the germline V gene are SNHLY and FYNNEI. CDR3 protein: CASTWTGGWNEQFF. CDR3 DNA sequence: TGTGCCAGCACATGGACAGGGGGCTGGAATGAGCAGTTCTTC.

The genes are TRBV5-6 and TRBJ2-5; no firm D call. Trimming removed 1 base from V and 3 bases from J, with 7 bases in between. The germline V gene has CDR1 SGHDT and CDR2 YYEEEE. The CDR3 is 13 residues long. The DNA of the CDR3 is TGTGCCAGCAGCTTGCCCCCAAAAGAGACCCAGTACTTC. It specifies CASSLPPKETQYF. Looking up the rest from reference TRBV5-6 and TRBJ2-5 gives the full variable domain: DAGVTQSPTHLIKTRGQQVTLRCSPKSGHDTVSWYQQALGQGPQFIFQYYEEEERQRGNFPDRFSGHQFPNYSSELNVNALLLGDSALYLCASSLPPKETQYFGPGTRLLVL.

This chain connects TRBV4-2 to TRBJ2-3; 10 bases match TRBD2. The CDR3 length is 15 residues. V was clipped by 0 bases and J by 5 bases; unmatched bases: 2. The germline CDR1 and CDR2 sequences are LGHNA and YNFKEQ. CDR3 in DNA: TGTGCCAGCAGCCAAGATCGACTAGCGGGAGATACGCAGTATTTT. Translating it yields CASSQDRLAGDTQYF.

The V call is TRBV25-1, the J call TRBJ1-1; D may be TRBD1 (6 bases). Between the trimmed V and J ends, which lost 2 bases and 11 bases, there was a span of 27 bases. This CDR3 contains 17 residues. Germline V CDR1 and CDR2: MGHDK, SYGVNS. The CDR3 spells CASSERGGSTPTPRAFF. CDR3 DNA: TGTGCCAGCAGTGAAAGGGGGGGTTCGACTCCAACCCCGAGGGCTTTCTTT. The variable domain in full, completed from reference TRBV25-1 and TRBJ1-1, reads EADIYQTPRYLVIGTGKKITLECSQTMGHDKMYWYQQDPGMELHLIHYSYGVNSTEKGDLSSESTVSRIRTEHFPLTLESARPSHTSQYLCASSERGGSTPTPRAFFGQGTRLTVV.

Here the CDR3 DNA reads TGTGCCAGCAGCTTATCGACTAGCGGGGGGGATCCAGATACGCAGTATTTT. This translates into CASSLSTSGGDPDTQYF. J is TRBJ2-3 and V is TRBV7-3, with TRBD2 matching 14 bases. With 2 bases clipped from V and 4 bases from J, the junction kept 5 bases outside the gene matches. The CDR3 runs 17 residues. Per the germline V gene, CDR1 is SGHTA and CDR2 is FQGTGA.

This clone occurred once. The V gene is TRBV28, the J gene TRBJ2-2; TRBD2 matches 9 bases. CDR1 and CDR2 (germline): MDHEN, SYDVKM. V lost 2 bases and J lost 2; bases outside the gene matches: 9. This CDR3 is 18 amino acids long. The CDR3: CASSLPSGEIPNTGELFF. CDR3 nucleotide sequence: TGTGCCAGCAGTTTACCTAGCGGGGAGATTCCTAACACCGGGGAGCTGTTTTTT.

The V gene is TRBV28, the J gene TRBJ2-7; 10 bases match TRBD1. CDR1 is MDHEN, CDR2 SYDVKM, per germline. The CDR3 length is 21 residues. V was pared by 5 bases and J by 1 base, with 23 bases of the junction left unmatched. CDR3 loop: CASSPLQGTGQGTLGSYEQYF. CDR3 sequence (DNA): TGTGCCAGCAGTCCACTTCAGGGGACGGGACAGGGGACATTAGGGTCCTACGAGCAGTACTTC.

This clone has only a few counts. This chain connects TRBV30 to TRBJ1-4; a possible D gene is TRBD1 (5 bases). Germline CDR1 GTSNPN, CDR2 SVGIG (reference sequence). V shed 2 bases and J shed 11 bases, with 18 bases lying between them. This CDR3 contains 14 residues. In DNA form, the CDR3 reads TGTGCCTGGAGTTCGGACCCTTCGGGGGGGAAACTGTTTTTT. Protein sequence: CAWSSDPSGGKLFF.

The genes are TRBV29-1 and TRBJ1-2; 7 bases match TRBD1. Germline V CDR1 and CDR2: SQVTM, ANQGSEA. This CDR3 is built from 12 residues. Trimming cost V 7 bases and J 3 bases; bases outside gene matches: 5. The CDR3 region is CSAGGGYYGYTF. CDR3 nucleotides: TGCAGCGCGGGAGGGGGCTACTATGGCTACACCTTC.

The chain couples TRBV4-3 to TRBJ2-2; 7 nucleotides line up with TRBD2. Germline V gives CDR1 LGHNA, CDR2 YSLEER. The CDR3 has 19 residues. The ends lost 2 bases at V and 1 base at J; junction bases unmatched: 13. The CDR3 loop is CASSQRSWWGGWNTGELFF. For the CDR3, the DNA is TGCGCCAGCAGCCAACGGTCGTGGTGGGGGGGGTGGAACACCGGGGAGCTGTTTTTT.

The rearrangement links TRBV2 to TRBJ1-5; TRBD1 aligns across 8 bases. The CDR3 runs 15 residues. Germline V gene sequence: CDR1 SNHLY, CDR2 FYNNEI. V lost 4 bases, J lost 6 bases, and 8 bases stayed unmatched. For the CDR3, the DNA is TGTGCCAGCAGTGGGAGGACAGGGTTAGGTCAGCCCCAGCATTTT. Its translation: CASSGRTGLGQPQHF.

This chain joins TRBV6-1 and TRBJ2-1; D possibly corresponds to TRBD2 (6 bases). Trimming took 7 bases from V and 3 from J, leaving 16 bases between them. The CDR3 sequence is 15 residues long. Looked up from germline, CDR1 is MNHNS and CDR2 is SASEGT. CDR3 sequence: CASTASGEDYNEQFF. CDR3 nucleotides: TGTGCCAGCACGGCTTCGGGGGAAGACTACAATGAGCAGTTCTTC.

This chain connects TRBV6-1 to TRBJ2-3; 11 positions match TRBD1. V lost 3 bases to trimming and J lost 3 bases; unmatched junction nucleotides: 5. Germline CDR1 reads MNHNS; CDR2 reads SASEGT. The CDR3 runs 16 residues. This chain's CDR3 is CASSDGDRGRTDTQYF. CDR3 nucleotide sequence: TGTGCCAGCAGTGATGGGGACAGGGGGAGAACAGATACGCAGTATTTT.

This clone was counted a few times. The chain employs TRBV28 and TRBJ2-1; D is unclear. The CDR3 has 12 residues. Trimming took 7 bases from V and 5 from J, leaving 9 bases between them. CDR1 and CDR2 (germline): MDHEN, SYDVKM. CDR3 nucleotide sequence: TGTGCCAGCACGCGAGAAAACAATGAGCAGTTCTTC. Its protein is CASTRENNEQFF. Looking up the rest from reference TRBV28 and TRBJ2-1 gives the full variable domain: DVKVTQSSRYLVKRTGEKVFLECVQDMDHENMFWYRQDPGLGLRLIYFSYDVKMKEKGDIPEGYSVSREKKERFSLILESASTNQTSMYLCASTRENNEQFFGPGTRLTVL.

The chain is built from TRBV18 and TRBJ2-1; 7 bases agree with TRBD1. This CDR3 contains 14 residues. The junction had 7 bases not matched to a gene; V was cut back by 3 bases and J by 8 bases. Germline V CDR1 and CDR2: KGHSH, LQKENI. The CDR3 loop reads CASSPYQGDDEQFF. CDR3 sequence (DNA): TGTGCCAGCTCACCGTACCAGGGGGACGATGAGCAGTTCTTC.

V is TRBV6-4 and J is TRBJ1-2; 10 bases are a match to TRBD1. The CDR3 runs to 16 residues. In germline, CDR1 is MRHNA, CDR2 SNTAGT. The ends lost 8 bases at V and 1 base at J; junction bases unmatched: 10. The CDR3 nucleotides read TGTGCCAGCGGCCCCCCGGGACAGGGGTTTAACTATGGCTACACCTTC. It codes for CASGPPGQGFNYGYTF.

V and J are TRBV4-3 and TRBJ1-4, with a possible D match to TRBD1 (6 bases). Germline CDR1 reads LGHNA; CDR2 reads YSLEER. The CDR3 contains 13 residues. Trimming took 0 bases from V and 7 from J, leaving 6 bases between them. CDR3 residues: CASSQDRGEKLFF. DNA for the CDR3: TGCGCCAGCAGCCAAGACAGGGGTGAAAAACTGTTTTTT.

V usage is TRBV4-1 and J usage is TRBJ1-4; the match to TRBD1 covers 7 bases. Germline assignment: CDR1 MGHRA and CDR2 YSYEKL. The CDR3 consists of 15 residues. J lost 5 bases, V lost 0 bases, and 3 bases had no gene match. DNA of the CDR3: TGCGCCAGCAGCCAAGAGACAGGGCTCAATGAAAAACTGTTTTTT. Translation: CASSQETGLNEKLFF.

This sequence joins TRBV9 and TRBJ1-2; a weak D match, TRBD1 (6 bases). Looked up from germline, CDR1 is SGDLS and CDR2 is YYNGEE. Trimming left V 5 bases short and J 2 bases short, with 16 bases between. This CDR3 region has 15 residues. As DNA, the CDR3 is TGTGCCAGCAGTGGCACAGGGAATTGGAACTATGGCTACACCTTC. Translating it yields CASSGTGNWNYGYTF.

The chain has TRBV7-3 and TRBJ2-7, with no clear D. The germline V gene has CDR1 SGHTA and CDR2 FQGTGA. V lost 0 bases and J 3 bases, leaving 6 bases between the germline ends. The CDR3 covers 13 residues. This CDR3 reads CASSLTPRYEQYF. The CDR3 DNA reads as TGTGCCAGCAGCTTAACCCCCCGCTACGAGCAGTACTTC.

A remark on this clone: Other DNA sequences in the sample encode the same CDR3. The V call is TRBV27, the J call TRBJ1-2; perhaps TRBD1 as D (6 bases). Germline loops: CDR1 MNHEY, CDR2 SMNVEV (reference sequence). CDR3 length: 13 residues. V was cut by 3 bases and J by 2 bases, with 7 bases left in between. The CDR3 loop reads CASSFQGNYGYTF. CDR3 sequence (DNA): TGTGCCAGCAGTTTTCAGGGGAACTATGGCTACACCTTC.